This is a list of T cell receptor beta chains from one sample in a study of shared clonotypes between healthy human individuals. TCRdb's copy holds only in-frame clones and misses some; the assay was immunoSEQ multiplex PCR. This sample has 150,000 to 200,000 clones, with roughly 91% found just once. The specimen sequenced was naive CD4+ T cells sorted from blood. The origin of the receptors is a woman aged 25 to 45 in good health. Both conserved end residues are part of each CDR3. D genes are given only for firm matches. The listing skips clone size in some rows; elsewhere it reads once, few, many or a size class.

TRBJ2-7	TRBV19	.	.	TGTGCCAGTAGTATCAGCAGGGGAAACTACGAGCAGTACTTC	CASSISRGNYEQYF
TRBJ2-2	TRBV29-1	.	.	TGCAGCGTTGAAAGGCCGGGCGTGCAGGTCTTCGGGACCGGGGAGCTGTTTTTT	CSVERPGVQVFGTGELFF
TRBJ1-1	TRBV28	.	.	TGTGCCAGCAGTTTATTTGACCCAGGTGAAGCTTTCTTT	CASSLFDPGEAFF
TRBJ2-3	TRBV28	.	.	TGTGCCAGCAGTTCCACGGGGGCTTCACCAGATACGCAGTATTTT	CASSSTGASPDTQYF
TRBJ2-1	TRBV4-1	TRBD2	.	TGCGCCAGCAGCCAAGAATCGACTAGCGGGAGAGGGGCGCAGTTCTTC	CASSQESTSGRGAQFF
TRBJ2-7	TRBV28	TRBD1	.	TGTGCCAGCAGTAATATACAGGGGGCTGACGGGCAGTACTTC	CASSNIQGADGQYF
TRBJ2-7	TRBV18	.	.	TGTGCCAGCTCACAGGACCGAGCCTACGAGCAGTACTTC	CASSQDRAYEQYF
TRBJ1-4	TRBV27	TRBD1	once	TGTGCCAGCAGGTTTGGGGGACAGGATTGGGAAAAACTGTTTTTT	CASRFGGQDWEKLFF
TRBJ2-7	TRBV2	.	.	TGTGCCAGCGGAAGACAGAGAAACAGGTACGAGCAGTACTTC	CASGRQRNRYEQYF
TRBJ2-7	TRBV18	.	.	TGTGCCAGCTCACCATCGACGGATCACTACGAGCAGTACTTC	CASSPSTDHYEQYF
TRBJ2-2	TRBV18	TRBD2	.	TGTGCCAGCTCACCACGGCTAGCGGACACCGGGGAGCTGTTTTTT	CASSPRLADTGELFF
TRBJ1-1	TRBV4-1	TRBD1	.	TGCGCCAGCAGCCAACCCCGGGACAGACGGACCATGAACACTGAAGCTTTCTTT	CASSQPRDRRTMNTEAFF
TRBJ2-2	TRBV7-3	TRBD2	.	TGTGCCAGCAGCGCCACGGGGCTAGCGGGATTAACCGGGGAGCTGTTTTTT	CASSATGLAGLTGELFF
TRBJ2-7	TRBV27	.	.	TGTGCCAGCAGTTTATCGCCTGAGACCTACGAGCAGTACTTC	CASSLSPETYEQYF